This T cell receptor beta chain is drawn from a study of blood T cells in healthy people across ages. Germline V lookup: CDR1 SGHRS, CDR2 YFSETQ. The CDR3 covers 14 residues. Trimming took 2 bases from V and 8 from J, leaving 16 bases between them. With a J-beta primer mix and a sample-barcoded 5' primer, a second PCR ran about 7 to 12 cycles. TCRdb reprocessed the 5' RACE reads via MiXCR and lists one record per CDR3 protein. The table records some 1.8 million distinct CDR3 sequences, roughly 43% of them present only once. The rearrangement joins TRBV5-1 to TRBJ1-1; perhaps TRBD1 as D (6 bases). Specimen: blood. The receptor comes from a human donor in good health. The CDR3 nucleotides read TGCGCCAGCAGCTTCAGGGGAAGCAGTATAGAAGCTTTCTTT. It translates to CASSFRGSSIEAFF.